This TCR beta chain was documented in a study of shared clonotypes between healthy human individuals. General observations from the study: Rarefaction analysis demonstrated incomplete sorted-subset sequencing notwithstanding large depth.

Comment on this clone: Its antigen is undetermined. Other DNA sequences in this sample translate to the same CDR3.

The CDR3 extends over 12 amino acids. Per the germline V gene, CDR1 is MNHEY and CDR2 is SMNVEV (reference sequence). V gave up 5 bases and J gave up 6 bases, with 7 bases separating them. CD45RO-negative, CCR7-selected cells formed the naive CD8 fraction, which excluded terminally differentiated effector memory CD45RA+ cells. Sequencing used immunoSEQ multiplex PCR; TCRdb keeps in-frame clones, though not all of them. The sample consists of about 2.1 million clones, approximately 94% of them appearing once. The sequenced sample was naive CD8+ T cells from PBMCs. This chain joins TRBV27 and TRBJ2-2; D call uncertain. The clonotype comes from a man between 18 and 35 years old in good health. Some clones in this sample may be carry-over from other donors' samples. The CDR3 nucleotides read TGTGCCAGCAGTCTAAGCGCCGGGGAGCTGTTTTTT. As protein: CASSLSAGELFF.